The 5 T cell receptor beta chains given below trace back to one sample, sequenced in a study of T-cell memory formation after mild COVID-19 (TCRdb year 2021). The library was obtained by 5' RACE. The sequencing machine was an Illumina NovaSeq 6000. Clones were called with MiXCR by TCRdb after fastp trimmed the public reads at Q25, and only in-frame beta chains were retained. Rows with one shared CDR3 protein collapse into an entry with the most common genes and DNA. The sample has about half a million distinct CDR3 sequences on record, roughly 18% of them singletons. The top ten constitute over 9% of the sample. Sequencing input: PBMCs or a T cell subset sorted from them (not recorded which). Receptors originate from an adult woman who had mild COVID-19 (a few samples of this study predate the infection). The sample titles of this study are shuffled in the database, so cell type and time point are left out; the donor was told from shared clones.

In its sample, this clonotype was seen a few times. The chain combines TRBV10-3 with TRBJ2-7; possibly TRBD1 or TRBD2 for D (5 bases each). CDR1 ENHRY and CDR2 SYGVKD come from the germline V gene. The V and J ends lost 8 bases and 0 bases respectively, with 14 bases between them. This CDR3 spans 14 amino acids. This CDR3 is CAIGPGRSSYEQYF. The CDR3 DNA follows: TGTGCCATCGGGCCGGGACGCAGCTCCTACGAGCAGTACTTC.

The chain employs TRBV5-6 and TRBJ2-1, with 9 bases aligning to TRBD2. The CDR3 has 15 residues. Germline V gene sequence: CDR1 SGHDT, CDR2 YYEEEE. Losses at the gene ends were 5 bases for V and 3 bases for J; bases not matched to a gene: 6. CDR3 amino acids: CASSRREGRYNEQFF. The CDR3 DNA reads as TGTGCCAGCAGTCGGCGGGAGGGCCGCTACAATGAGCAGTTCTTC. The whole variable domain, remainder taken from reference TRBV5-6 and TRBJ2-1, is DAGVTQSPTHLIKTRGQQVTLRCSPKSGHDTVSWYQQALGQGPQFIFQYYEEEERQRGNFPDRFSGHQFPNYSSELNVNALLLGDSALYLCASSRREGRYNEQFFGPGTRLTVL.

The rearrangement links TRBV30 to TRBJ2-7; D gene ambiguous. CDR1 is GTSNPN and CDR2 is SVGIG in the germline V gene (reference sequence). Trimming pared 4 bases from V and 2 bases from J, leaving 15 bases between. The CDR3 extends over 14 amino acids. The CDR3: CAWNPGQTAYEQYF. Here the CDR3 DNA reads TGTGCCTGGAATCCCGGCCAGACCGCCTACGAGCAGTACTTC.

The gene calls are TRBV10-3 and TRBJ2-7, with TRBD1 identical over 7 bases. The length of the CDR3 is 14 residues. J was trimmed by 2 bases and V by 6 bases; bases with no gene match: 7. Germline CDR1 and CDR2: ENHRY and SYGVKD. The CDR3 bases are TGTGCCATCAGGCCCGACAGGGAAACCTACGAGCAGTACTTC. Translation: CAIRPDRETYEQYF.

The V call is TRBV20-1, the J call TRBJ1-4; no definite D call. Per germline, CDR1 DFQATT and CDR2 SNEGSKA (reference sequence). V was pared by 7 bases and J by 0 bases, with 12 bases between. The CDR3 runs 14 residues. The CDR3 bases are TGCAGTGTTGGGAGTCTTGCAACTAATGAAAAACTGTTTTTT. Translated, it gives CSVGSLATNEKLFF.